Below are 17 T cell receptor beta chains sequenced from a single sample in a study of T-cell memory formation after mild COVID-19. TCRdb used MiXCR to reprocess the 5' RACE reads, holding one entry per CDR3 protein. The sample carries around 340,000 distinct CDR3 sequences, roughly 20% recorded once. Sequences were obtained from PBMCs or a T cell subset sorted from them (not recorded which). The receptors here all came from an adult woman who had mild COVID-19 (a few samples of this study predate the infection). Cell type and time point are not known.

V gene TRBV18 combines with J gene TRBJ1-1; D may be TRBD1 (6 bases). The CDR3 has 15 residues. Germline loops: CDR1 KGHSH, CDR2 LQKENI. The ends were cut back, 4 bases at V and 0 bases at J, with 12 bases in the middle. CDR3 nucleotide sequence: TGTGCCAGCTCACGGGCGCAGGGGATGAACACTGAAGCTTTCTTT. Protein sequence: CASSRAQGMNTEAFF.

This clonotype was detected only a few times. The chain carries TRBV7-3 and TRBJ2-1, with a tentative D call TRBD2 (6 bases). The CDR3 sequence is 13 residues long. Trimming took off 5 bases at V and 7 bases at J, with 12 bases between the two ends. Germline CDR1 reads SGHTA; CDR2 reads FQGTGA. The CDR3 protein is CASSPMAGNEQFF. The CDR3 nucleotides are TGTGCCAGCAGCCCCATGGCGGGGAATGAGCAGTTCTTC.

The chain carries TRBV5-1 and TRBJ1-1; 8 bases match TRBD1. Germline V gene data show CDR1 as SGHRS and CDR2 as YFSETQ. The CDR3 runs to 16 residues. The V gene end was trimmed by 0 bases and the J gene end by 0 bases; junction bases not matched to a gene: 4. The DNA for the CDR3 is TGCGCCAGCAGCTTGGGACAGGGGTTTATGAACACTGAAGCTTTCTTT. Translated: CASSLGQGFMNTEAFF. The whole variable domain, filled in from reference TRBV5-1 and TRBJ1-1, reads KAGVTQTPRYLIKTRGQQVTLSCSPISGHRSVSWYQQTPGQGLQFLFEYFSETQRNKGNFPGRFSGRQFSNSRSEMNVSTLELGDSALYLCASSLGQGFMNTEAFFGQGTRLTVV.

The genes are TRBV27 and TRBJ1-2; D uncertain. The V gene lost 6 bases and the J gene lost 5 bases, with 19 bases spanning the gap. The germline gives CDR1 MNHEY, CDR2 SMNVEV (reference sequence). The CDR3 sequence is 15 residues long. The CDR3 DNA follows: TGTGCCAGCAGATCAACCCCGGACCTCACTTATGGCTACACCTTC. The encoded protein is CASRSTPDLTYGYTF.

The rearrangement joins TRBV29-1 to TRBJ1-1; unclear D gene. This CDR3 region has 10 residues. The germline V gene encodes CDR1 SQVTM and CDR2 ANQGSEA. Deletions cut 7 bases from V and 2 bases from J, with 5 bases between. This CDR3 is CSDANTEAFF. The CDR3 coding sequence is TGCAGCGACGCAAACACTGAAGCTTTCTTT.

There are a few counts of this clonotype. The chain joins TRBV12-3 or TRBV12-4 to TRBJ2-1; D remains unclear. This CDR3 spans 13 amino acids. Trimming pared 3 bases from V and 8 bases from J, leaving 11 bases between. The CDR3, as DNA: TGTGCCAGCAGTTTTTTCGTGGGATATGAGCAGTTCTTC. Its translation: CASSFFVGYEQFF.

V usage is TRBV3-1 and J usage is TRBJ2-3; TRBD2 matches 7 bases. CDR1 and CDR2 from the germline V gene are LGHDT and YNNKEL (reference sequence). The CDR3 has 15 residues. Trimming removed 4 bases from V and 2 bases from J; junction bases left unmatched: 6. CDR3 bases: TGTGCCAGCAGCCTTACTAGCGACAACACAGATACGCAGTATTTT. Translated, it gives CASSLTSDNTDTQYF.

This clonotype came up a few times. This chain links TRBV4-2 with TRBJ2-2; weak D call: TRBD2 (6 bases). CDR3 size: 16 residues. Looked up from germline, CDR1 is LGHNA and CDR2 is YNFKEQ. The germline V and J ends were trimmed by 1 base and 5 bases, with 14 bases remaining between them. As DNA, the CDR3 is TGTGCCAGCAGCCAAGTTGGGGGGAGGATAACCGGGGAGCTGTTTTTT. Translation: CASSQVGGRITGELFF.

A few counts support this clonotype. CDR3 nucleotides: TGCGCCAGCAGCTCGGACAGCCGTGGCTACACCTTC. This codes for CASSSDSRGYTF. The V and J genes are TRBV5-1 and TRBJ1-2, with a possible D match to TRBD1 (6 bases). Per the germline V gene, CDR1 is SGHRS and CDR2 is YFSETQ. This CDR3 is built from 12 residues. Trimming pared 3 bases from V and 7 bases from J, leaving 10 bases between.

This sequence joins TRBV20-1 and TRBJ2-7; 13 positions agree with TRBD2. Germline CDR1 and CDR2: DFQATT and SNEGSKA (reference sequence). Germline trimming cut 5 bases from V and 0 bases from J; bases unmatched to any gene: 10. The length of the CDR3 is 17 residues. The CDR3 loop is CSARGLAGAQSSYEQYF. CDR3 nucleotide sequence: TGCAGTGCTCGAGGACTAGCGGGAGCCCAAAGCTCCTACGAGCAGTACTTC.

This chain uses TRBV27 with TRBJ2-5, with D unclear. The CDR3 extends over 14 amino acids. Germline loops: CDR1 MNHEY, CDR2 SMNVEV (reference sequence). Trimming took off 3 bases at V and 5 bases at J, with 13 bases between the two ends. The CDR3 sequence: CASSFRSSQETQYF. CDR3 nucleotides: TGTGCCAGCAGTTTCCGCTCTAGTCAGGAGACCCAGTACTTC.

The sample holds a few counts of this clonotype. The chain recombines TRBV5-1 with TRBJ1-4; 9 bases fit TRBD1. The CDR3 runs to 13 residues. V shed 5 bases, J shed 7 bases, and the junction held 3 bases outside the gene matches. Germline V lookup: CDR1 SGHRS, CDR2 YFSETQ. The chain's CDR3 is CASRRDRAEKLFF. The CDR3 DNA reads TGCGCCAGCAGACGGGACAGGGCTGAAAAACTGTTTTTT.

The table lists this clonotype with a few counts. The rearrangement joins TRBV15 to TRBJ1-5; tentatively, D is TRBD1 (5 bases). The CDR3 contains 13 residues. Germline values: CDR1 LNHNV, CDR2 YYDKDF (reference sequence). The CDR3 region has the DNA TGTGCTCCATTCAACAGGAGCAATCAGCCCCAGCATTTT. The encoded protein is CAPFNRSNQPQHF.

The chain has TRBV6-5 and TRBJ2-7; 9 bases line up with TRBD2. Per the germline V gene, CDR1 is MNHEY and CDR2 is SVGAGI. J was trimmed by 2 bases and V by 5 bases; bases with no gene match: 16. This CDR3 region has 18 residues. The CDR3 region has the DNA TGTGCCAGCAGTGGGACCCTAGCGGGGCGCCAACGGGCCTACGAGCAGTACTTC. Amino acids: CASSGTLAGRQRAYEQYF.

This clonotype was seen at least ten times. J is TRBJ2-2 and V is TRBV29-1; 7 bases map to TRBD1. This CDR3 is built from 14 residues. The V gene end was trimmed by 4 bases and the J gene end by 2 bases; junction bases not matched to a gene: 4. CDR1 is SQVTM and CDR2 is ANQGSEA in the germline V gene. The CDR3 nucleotides read TGCAGCGTTGTGACAGGGTTTAACACCGGGGAGCTGTTTTTT. This sequence encodes CSVVTGFNTGELFF.

The chain links TRBV7-9 to TRBJ1-3; D remains ambiguous. Germline V gene sequence: CDR1 SEHNR, CDR2 FQNEAQ (reference sequence). V dropped 6 bases and J dropped 0 bases, with 15 bases sitting between them. The CDR3 spans 16 residues. CDR3 amino acids: CASRADTSSSGNTIYF. The CDR3 DNA follows: TGTGCCAGCAGAGCCGACACGAGTAGCTCTGGAAACACCATATATTTT.

This clonotype was detected a few times. This chain uses TRBV9 with TRBJ2-1, with TRBD2 matching over 9 bases. This CDR3 spans 16 amino acids. The germline gives CDR1 SGDLS, CDR2 YYNGEE. V lost 3 bases to trimming and J lost 1 base; unmatched junction nucleotides: 5. CDR3 nucleotides: TGTGCCAGCAGCGCGACTAGCGGAGGATCCTACAATGAGCAGTTCTTC. It encodes CASSATSGGSYNEQFF.